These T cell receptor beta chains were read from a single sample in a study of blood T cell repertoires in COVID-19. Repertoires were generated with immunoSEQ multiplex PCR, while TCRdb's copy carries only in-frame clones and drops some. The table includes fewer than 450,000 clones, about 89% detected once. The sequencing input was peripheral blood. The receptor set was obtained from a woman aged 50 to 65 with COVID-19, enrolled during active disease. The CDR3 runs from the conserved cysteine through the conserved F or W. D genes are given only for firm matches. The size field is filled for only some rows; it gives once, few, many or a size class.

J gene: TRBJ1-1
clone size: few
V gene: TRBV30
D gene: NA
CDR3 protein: CASDRSSEAFF
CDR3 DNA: TGTGCCAGTGACAGGTCCTCGGAAGCTTTCTTT

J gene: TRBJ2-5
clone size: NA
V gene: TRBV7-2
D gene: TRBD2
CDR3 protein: CASSFRASLAGETQYF
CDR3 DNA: TGTGCCAGCAGCTTCCGAGCGTCTCTAGCGGGAGAGACCCAGTACTTC

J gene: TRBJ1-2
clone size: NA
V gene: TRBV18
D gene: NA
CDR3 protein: CASSPNVGGRASYGYTF
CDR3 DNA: TGTGCCAGCTCACCAAATGTGGGGGGGCGCGCAAGCTATGGCTACACCTTC

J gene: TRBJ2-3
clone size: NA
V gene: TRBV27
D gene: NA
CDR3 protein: CASSLLGGTTDTQYF
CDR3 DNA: TGTGCCAGCAGTTTATTGGGCGGGACCACAGATACGCAGTATTTT

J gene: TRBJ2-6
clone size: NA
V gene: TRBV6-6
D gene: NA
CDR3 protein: CASRAGQGRGANVLTF
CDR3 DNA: TGTGCCAGCCGAGCCGGACAAGGGAGGGGGGCCAACGTCCTGACTTTC

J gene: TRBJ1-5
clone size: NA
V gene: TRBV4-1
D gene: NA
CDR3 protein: CASSQLGRTDTPPQHF
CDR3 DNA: TGCGCCAGCAGCCAACTGGGAAGGACAGACACTCCGCCCCAGCATTTT

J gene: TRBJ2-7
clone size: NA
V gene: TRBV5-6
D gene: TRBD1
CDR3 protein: CASSLLVGQGVYEQYF
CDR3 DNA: TGTGCCAGCAGCTTGCTTGTGGGACAGGGGGTTTACGAGCAGTACTTC

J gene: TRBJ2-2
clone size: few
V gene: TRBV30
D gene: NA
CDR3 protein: CAWSPDHTGELFF
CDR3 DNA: TGTGCCTGGAGCCCAGATCACACCGGGGAGCTGTTTTTT

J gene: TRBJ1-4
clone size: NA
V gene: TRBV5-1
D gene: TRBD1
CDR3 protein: CASSHQGGRGNEKLFF
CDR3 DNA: TGCGCCAGCAGCCATCAGGGGGGAAGGGGTAATGAAAAACTGTTTTTT

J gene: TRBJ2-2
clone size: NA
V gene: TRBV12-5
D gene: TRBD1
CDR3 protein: CASQGQLSNNTGELFF
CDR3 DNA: TGTGCTAGTCAGGGACAGCTCTCGAATAACACCGGGGAGCTGTTTTTT

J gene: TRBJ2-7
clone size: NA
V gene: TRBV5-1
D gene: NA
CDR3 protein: CASSLGLGPREEQYF
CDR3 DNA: TGCGCCAGCAGCTTGGGACTAGGCCCACGAGAGGAGCAGTACTTC

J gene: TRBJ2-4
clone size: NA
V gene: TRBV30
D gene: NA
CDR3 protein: CAWSSGLGIQYF
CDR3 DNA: TGTGCCTGGAGTAGCGGTCTCGGCATTCAGTACTTC

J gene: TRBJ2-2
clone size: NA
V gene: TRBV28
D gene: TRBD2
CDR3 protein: CASGVAGISTGELFF
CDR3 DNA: TGTGCCAGCGGAGTAGCGGGTATCAGTACCGGGGAGCTGTTTTTT

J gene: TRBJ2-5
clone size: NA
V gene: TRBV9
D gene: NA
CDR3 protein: CASSVAGVAETQYF
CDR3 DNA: TGTGCCAGCAGCGTAGCCGGTGTCGCAGAGACCCAGTACTTC

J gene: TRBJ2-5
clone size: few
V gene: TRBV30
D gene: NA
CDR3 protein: CAWSNGGRETQYF
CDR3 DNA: TGTGCCTGGAGTAACGGGGGTAGAGAGACCCAGTACTTC

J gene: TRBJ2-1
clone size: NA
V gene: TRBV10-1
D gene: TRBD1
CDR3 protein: CASSRDRSYNEQFF
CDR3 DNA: TGCGCCAGCAGTAGGGACAGGTCCTACAATGAGCAGTTCTTC

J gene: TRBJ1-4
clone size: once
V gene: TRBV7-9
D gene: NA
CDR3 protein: CASSLSQGWIEKLFF
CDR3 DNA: TGTGCCAGCAGCTTAAGTCAGGGATGGATCGAAAAACTGTTTTTT

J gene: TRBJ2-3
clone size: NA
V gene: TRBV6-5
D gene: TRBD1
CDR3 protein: CASSYPDRASTDTQYF
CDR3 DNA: TGTGCCAGCAGTTACCCAGACAGGGCCTCCACAGATACGCAGTATTTT

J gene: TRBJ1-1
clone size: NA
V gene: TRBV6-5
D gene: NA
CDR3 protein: CASRNRIEAFF
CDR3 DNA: TGTGCCAGCAGAAACAGGATCGAGGCTTTCTTT

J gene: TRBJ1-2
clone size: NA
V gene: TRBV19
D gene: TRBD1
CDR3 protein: CASSLRDRARGYTF
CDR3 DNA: TGTGCCAGTAGTCTTCGGGACAGGGCGCGTGGCTACACCTTC

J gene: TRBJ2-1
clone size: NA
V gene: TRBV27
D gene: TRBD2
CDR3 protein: CASSRAGGNYNEQFF
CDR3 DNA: TGTGCCAGCAGCCGAGCGGGAGGGAACTACAATGAGCAGTTCTTC

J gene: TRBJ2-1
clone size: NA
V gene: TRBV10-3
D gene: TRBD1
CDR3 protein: CAIRPGQGENEQFF
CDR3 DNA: TGTGCCATCAGACCGGGACAGGGAGAAAATGAGCAGTTCTTC

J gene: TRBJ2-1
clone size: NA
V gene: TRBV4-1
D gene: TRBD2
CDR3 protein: CASSQRRGDEQFF
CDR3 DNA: TGCGCCAGCAGCCAGAGGCGGGGGGATGAGCAGTTCTTC

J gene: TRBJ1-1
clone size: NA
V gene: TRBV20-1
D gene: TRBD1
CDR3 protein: CSASAGQEDTEAFF
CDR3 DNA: TGCAGTGCTAGTGCCGGACAGGAGGACACTGAAGCTTTCTTT

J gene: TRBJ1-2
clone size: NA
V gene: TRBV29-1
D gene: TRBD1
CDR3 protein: CSVGQGAYGYTF
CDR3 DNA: TGCAGCGTCGGACAGGGAGCCTATGGCTACACCTTC

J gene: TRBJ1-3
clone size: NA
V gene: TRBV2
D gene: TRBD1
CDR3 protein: CASRRDPPGQRYIGNTIYF
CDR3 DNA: TGTGCCAGCAGGCGGGATCCCCCGGGACAGCGGTACATTGGAAACACCATATATTTT

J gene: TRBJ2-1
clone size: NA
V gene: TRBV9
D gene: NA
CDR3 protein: CASSAVTGSSYNEQFF
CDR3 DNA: TGTGCCAGCAGCGCGGTTACAGGGAGCTCCTACAATGAGCAGTTCTTC

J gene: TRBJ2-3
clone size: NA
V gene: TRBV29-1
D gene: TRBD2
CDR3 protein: CSVLGLAGGSDTQYF
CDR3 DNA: TGCAGCGTTCTGGGACTAGCGGGAGGGTCAGATACGCAGTATTTT

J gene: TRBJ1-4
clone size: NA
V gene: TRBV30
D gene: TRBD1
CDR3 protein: CAWSPGTGGEKLFF
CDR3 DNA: TGTGCCTGGTCTCCCGGGACAGGAGGTGAAAAACTGTTTTTT

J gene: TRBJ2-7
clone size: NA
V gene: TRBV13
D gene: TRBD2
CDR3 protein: CASSGTGTSDWTYEQYF
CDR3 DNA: TGTGCCAGCAGCGGAACCGGGACTAGCGATTGGACCTACGAGCAGTACTTC

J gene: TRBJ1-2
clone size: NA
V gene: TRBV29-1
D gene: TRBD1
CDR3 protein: CSVSSSGGINYGYTF
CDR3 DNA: TGCAGCGTTTCTTCGTCAGGGGGGATTAACTATGGCTACACCTTC

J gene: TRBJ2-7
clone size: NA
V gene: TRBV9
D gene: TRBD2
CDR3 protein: CASSVGPSGGKTYEQYF
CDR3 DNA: TGTGCCAGCAGCGTAGGCCCTAGCGGGGGGAAAACCTACGAGCAGTACTTC

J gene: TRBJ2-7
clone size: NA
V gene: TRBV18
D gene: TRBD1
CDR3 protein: CASSPGGPSTGTEQYF
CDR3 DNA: TGTGCCAGCTCACCTGGCGGGCCCTCGACAGGGACCGAGCAGTACTTC

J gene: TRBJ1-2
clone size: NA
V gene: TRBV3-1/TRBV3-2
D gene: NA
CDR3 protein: CASSPSRVFDYGYTF
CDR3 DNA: TGTGCCAGCAGCCCGTCCCGGGTTTTTGACTATGGCTACACCTTC

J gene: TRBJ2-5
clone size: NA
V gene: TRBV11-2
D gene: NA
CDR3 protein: CASSSRGMQARETQYF
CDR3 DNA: TGTGCCAGCAGTTCCAGGGGAATGCAGGCGCGGGAGACCCAGTACTTC

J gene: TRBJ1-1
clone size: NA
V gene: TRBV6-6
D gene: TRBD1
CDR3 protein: CASSWDRVRTEAFF
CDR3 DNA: TGTGCCAGCAGTTGGGACAGGGTAAGGACTGAAGCTTTCTTT

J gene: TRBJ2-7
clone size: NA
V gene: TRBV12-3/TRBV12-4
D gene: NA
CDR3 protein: CASSLQNYEQYF
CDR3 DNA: TGTGCCAGCAGTCTTCAGAATTACGAGCAGTACTTC

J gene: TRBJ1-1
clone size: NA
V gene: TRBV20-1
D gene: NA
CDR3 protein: CSASSRGRGTEAFF
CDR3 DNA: TGCAGTGCTAGTTCCCGGGGGAGGGGGACTGAAGCTTTCTTT

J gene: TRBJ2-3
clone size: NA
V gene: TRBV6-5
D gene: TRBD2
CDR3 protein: CASRQPGLVTDTQYF
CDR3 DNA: TGTGCCAGCAGACAACCGGGACTAGTCACAGATACGCAGTATTTT

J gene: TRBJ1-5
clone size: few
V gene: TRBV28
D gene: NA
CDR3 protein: CASTLDGKVNQPQHF
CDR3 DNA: TGTGCCAGCACCCTGGACGGGAAAGTTAATCAGCCCCAGCATTTT

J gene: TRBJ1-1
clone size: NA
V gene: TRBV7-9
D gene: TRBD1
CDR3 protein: CASRRLLDRGRGVEAFF
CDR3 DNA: TGTGCCAGCAGACGACTGCTGGACAGGGGCCGAGGTGTGGAAGCTTTCTTT

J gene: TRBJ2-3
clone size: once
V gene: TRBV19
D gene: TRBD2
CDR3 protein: CASTRGDPSTDTQYF
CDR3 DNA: TGTGCCAGTACCCGGGGGGACCCTAGCACAGATACGCAGTATTTT

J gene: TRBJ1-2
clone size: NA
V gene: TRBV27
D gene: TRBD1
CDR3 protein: CASKPPGTGGYGYTF
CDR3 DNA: TGTGCCAGCAAACCTCCCGGGACAGGGGGCTATGGCTACACCTTC

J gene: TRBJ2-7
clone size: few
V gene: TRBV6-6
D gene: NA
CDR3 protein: CASTAGVQGTYEQYF
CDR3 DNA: TGTGCCAGCACCGCCGGGGTTCAGGGGACCTACGAGCAGTACTTC

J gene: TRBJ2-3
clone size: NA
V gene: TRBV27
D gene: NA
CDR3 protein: CASSLSRGRALQADTQYF
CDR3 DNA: TGTGCCAGCAGTTTATCGAGAGGCAGGGCCCTACAAGCGGATACGCAGTATTTT

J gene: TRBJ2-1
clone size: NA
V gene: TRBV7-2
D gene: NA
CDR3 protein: CASSFGLAGDEQFF
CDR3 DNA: TGTGCCAGCAGCTTCGGGCTAGCTGGGGATGAGCAGTTCTTC

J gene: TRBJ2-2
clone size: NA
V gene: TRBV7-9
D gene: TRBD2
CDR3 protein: CAGAAGSNTGELFF
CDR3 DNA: TGTGCCGGGGCAGCGGGAAGTAACACCGGGGAGCTGTTTTTT

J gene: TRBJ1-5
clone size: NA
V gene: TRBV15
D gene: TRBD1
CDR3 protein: CATSRSGTGGGPQHF
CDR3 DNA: TGTGCCACCAGCAGATCAGGGACAGGCGGCGGACCCCAGCATTTT

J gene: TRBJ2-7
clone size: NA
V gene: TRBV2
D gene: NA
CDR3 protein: CASSEASGSYEQYF
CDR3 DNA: TGTGCCAGCAGTGAAGCTAGCGGCTCCTACGAGCAGTACTTC

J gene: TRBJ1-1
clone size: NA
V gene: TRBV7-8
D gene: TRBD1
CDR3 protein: CASMDRSPEAFF
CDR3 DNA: TGTGCCAGCATGGACAGGTCCCCTGAAGCTTTCTTT

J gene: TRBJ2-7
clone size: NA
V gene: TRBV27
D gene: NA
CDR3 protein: CASSLARVGTYEQYF
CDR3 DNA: TGTGCCAGCAGTTTAGCGAGGGTAGGCACCTACGAGCAGTACTTC

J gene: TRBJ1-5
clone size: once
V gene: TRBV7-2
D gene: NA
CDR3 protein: CASSLLGGISNQPQHF
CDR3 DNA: TGTGCCAGCAGCTTATTAGGAGGGATTAGCAATCAGCCCCAGCATTTT

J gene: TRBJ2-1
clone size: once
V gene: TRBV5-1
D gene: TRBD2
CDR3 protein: CASSDPTSGVPYNEQFF
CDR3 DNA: TGCGCCAGCAGCGACCCGACTAGCGGGGTCCCCTACAATGAGCAGTTCTTC

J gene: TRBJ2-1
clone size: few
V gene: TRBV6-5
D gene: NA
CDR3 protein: CASRYEEGPYNEQFF
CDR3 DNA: TGTGCCAGCAGGTATGAGGAGGGTCCCTACAATGAGCAGTTCTTC

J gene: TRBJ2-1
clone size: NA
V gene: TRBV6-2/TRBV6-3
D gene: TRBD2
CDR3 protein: CASSYSWSSGAINEQFF
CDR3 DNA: TGTGCCAGCAGTTACTCGTGGTCTAGCGGGGCCATTAATGAGCAGTTCTTC